Sequencing of this T cell receptor beta chain was carried out in a study of T cell repertoires in cytomegalovirus infection. Study background: CMV infection plus the matching HLA type was flagged by public TCR beta signatures.

This clonotype has a count of ten or more. Its antigen is not identified. V shed 5 bases and J 9 bases; nucleotides not matched to a gene: 7. CDR3 length equals 13 residues. Study-level points and caveats: Based on cumulative public TCR beta family frequency, carriers of CMV plus the relevant HLA were identified. HLA-C-restricted TCR beta clonotypes specific for CMV led the ex vivo response.

Each CDR3 protein gets one entry after TCRdb re-called the reads with MiXCR. Found here are roughly 320,000 distinct CDR3 sequences, about a tenth of them singletons; the top ten hold around 2.6%. The sample consisted of PBMCs. This chain links TRBV12-3 or TRBV12-4 with TRBJ1-5; 7 nucleotides agree with TRBD1. This sequence was found in a human donor in good health (CMV status not recorded). Some clones in this sample may be carry-over from other donors' samples. As DNA, the CDR3 is TGTGCCAGCAGTCGGGACAGTCCGTGGCCCCAGCATTTT. This encodes CASSRDSPWPQHF.